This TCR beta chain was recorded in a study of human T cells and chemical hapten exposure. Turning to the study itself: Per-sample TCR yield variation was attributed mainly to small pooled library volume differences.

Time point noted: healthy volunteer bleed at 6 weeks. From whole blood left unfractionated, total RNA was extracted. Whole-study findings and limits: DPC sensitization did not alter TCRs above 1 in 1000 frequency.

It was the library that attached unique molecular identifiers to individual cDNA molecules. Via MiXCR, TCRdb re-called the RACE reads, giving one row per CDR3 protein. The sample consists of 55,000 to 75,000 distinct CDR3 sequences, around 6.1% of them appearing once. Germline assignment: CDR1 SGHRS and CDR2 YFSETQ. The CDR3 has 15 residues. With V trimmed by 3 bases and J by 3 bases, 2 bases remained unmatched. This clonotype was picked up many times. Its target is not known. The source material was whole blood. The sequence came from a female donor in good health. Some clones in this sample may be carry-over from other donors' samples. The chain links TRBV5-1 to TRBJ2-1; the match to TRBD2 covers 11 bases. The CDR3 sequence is CASSSGTSGYNEQFF. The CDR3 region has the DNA TGCGCCAGCAGCTCCGGGACTAGCGGCTACAATGAGCAGTTCTTC.